This T cell receptor (beta chain) was profiled in a study of early T cells in non-severe SARS-CoV-2 infection. Looking at the study overall: Sequencing of bulk RNA from unsorted whole blood was done, without chain pairing.

The library protocol tagged individual cDNA molecules with unique molecular identifiers. A single record per CDR3 protein comes from TCRdb applying MiXCR to the 5' RACE reads. The sample carries 68,000 or so distinct CDR3 sequences, around 9.9% recorded once. There are 13 residues in the CDR3. V dropped 5 bases and J dropped 6 bases, with 11 bases sitting between them. CDR1 and CDR2 from the germline V gene are PRHDT and FYEKMQ (reference sequence). The study's findings and limits: In VDJdb matching, anti-spike CD8 responses were favored while private and CD4 specificities went missing.

Turning to this clonotype: Its antigen is unidentified.

This receptor was identified in an adult who was a healthcare worker with PCR-confirmed SARS-CoV-2 infection or an uninfected control (not recorded which). Sample: whole blood. The chain couples TRBV13 to TRBJ2-1, with D maybe TRBD2 (6 bases). CDR3 residues: CASSPGVPNEQFF. CDR3 DNA: TGTGCCAGCAGCCCGGGGGTGCCCAATGAGCAGTTCTTC. Using reference TRBV13 and TRBJ2-1 for the parts outside the CDR3, the full variable domain is AAGVIQSPRHLIKEKRETATLKCYPIPRHDTVYWYQQGPGQDPQFLISFYEKMQSDKGSIPDRFSAQQFSDYHSELNMSSLELGDSALYFCASSPGVPNEQFFGPGTRLTVL.